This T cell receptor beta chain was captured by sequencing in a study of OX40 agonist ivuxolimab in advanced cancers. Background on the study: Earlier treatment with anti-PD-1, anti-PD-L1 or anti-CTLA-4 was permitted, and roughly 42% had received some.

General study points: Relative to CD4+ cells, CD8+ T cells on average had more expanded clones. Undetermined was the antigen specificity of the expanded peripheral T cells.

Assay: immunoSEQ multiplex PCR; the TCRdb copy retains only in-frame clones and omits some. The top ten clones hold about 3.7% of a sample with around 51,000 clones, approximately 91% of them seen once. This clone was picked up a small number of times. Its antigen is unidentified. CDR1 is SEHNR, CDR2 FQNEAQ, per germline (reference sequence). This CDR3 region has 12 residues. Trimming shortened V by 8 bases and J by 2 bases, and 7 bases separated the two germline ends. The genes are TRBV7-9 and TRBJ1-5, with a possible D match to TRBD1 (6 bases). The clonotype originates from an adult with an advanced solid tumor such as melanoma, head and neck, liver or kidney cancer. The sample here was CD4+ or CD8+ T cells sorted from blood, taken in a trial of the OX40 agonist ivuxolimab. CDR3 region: CASRQGNQPQHF. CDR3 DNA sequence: TGTGCCAGCCGACAGGGCAATCAGCCCCAGCATTTT. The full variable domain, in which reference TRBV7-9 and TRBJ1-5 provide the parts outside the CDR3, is DTGVSQNPRHKITKRGQNVTFRCDPISEHNRLYWYRQTLGQGPEFLTYFQNEAQLEKSRLLSDRFSAERPKGSFSTLEIQRTEQGDSAMYLCASRQGNQPQHFGDGTRLSIL.